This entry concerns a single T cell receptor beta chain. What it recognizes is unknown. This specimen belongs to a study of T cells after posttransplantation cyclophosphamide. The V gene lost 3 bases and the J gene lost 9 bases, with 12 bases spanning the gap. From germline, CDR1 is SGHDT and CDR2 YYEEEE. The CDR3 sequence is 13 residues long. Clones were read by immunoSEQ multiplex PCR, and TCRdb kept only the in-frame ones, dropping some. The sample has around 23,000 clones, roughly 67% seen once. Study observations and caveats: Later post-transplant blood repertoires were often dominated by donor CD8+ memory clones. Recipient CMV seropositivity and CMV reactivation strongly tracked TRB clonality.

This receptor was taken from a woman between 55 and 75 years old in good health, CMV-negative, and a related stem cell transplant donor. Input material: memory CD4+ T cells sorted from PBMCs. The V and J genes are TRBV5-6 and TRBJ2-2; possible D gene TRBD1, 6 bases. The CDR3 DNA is TGTGCCAGCAGCTCTCTGGGGGCCCGGGAGCTGTTTTTT. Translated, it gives CASSSLGARELFF. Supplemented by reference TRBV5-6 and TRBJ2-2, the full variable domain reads DAGVTQSPTHLIKTRGQQVTLRCSPKSGHDTVSWYQQALGQGPQFIFQYYEEEERQRGNFPDRFSGHQFPNYSSELNVNALLLGDSALYLCASSSLGARELFFGEGSRLTVL.